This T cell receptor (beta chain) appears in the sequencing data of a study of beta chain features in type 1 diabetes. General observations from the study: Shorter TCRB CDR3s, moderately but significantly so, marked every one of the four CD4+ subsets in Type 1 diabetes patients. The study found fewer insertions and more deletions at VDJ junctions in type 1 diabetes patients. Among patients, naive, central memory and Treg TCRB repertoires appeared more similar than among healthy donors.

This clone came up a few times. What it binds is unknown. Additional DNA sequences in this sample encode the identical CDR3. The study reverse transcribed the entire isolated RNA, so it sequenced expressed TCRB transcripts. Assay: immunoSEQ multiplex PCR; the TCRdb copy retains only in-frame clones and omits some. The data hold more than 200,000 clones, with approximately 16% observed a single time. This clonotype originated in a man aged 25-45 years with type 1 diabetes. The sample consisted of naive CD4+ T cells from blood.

The CDR3 is CASSLEDTEAFF. In DNA, the CDR3 is TGTGCCAGCAGCTTAGAGGACACTGAAGCTTTCTTT. J is TRBJ1-1 and V is TRBV7-9; no firm D call. The CDR3 spans 12 residues. CDR1 and CDR2 from the germline V gene are SEHNR and FQNEAQ (reference sequence). The V and J ends lost 1 base and 3 bases respectively, with 3 bases between them.